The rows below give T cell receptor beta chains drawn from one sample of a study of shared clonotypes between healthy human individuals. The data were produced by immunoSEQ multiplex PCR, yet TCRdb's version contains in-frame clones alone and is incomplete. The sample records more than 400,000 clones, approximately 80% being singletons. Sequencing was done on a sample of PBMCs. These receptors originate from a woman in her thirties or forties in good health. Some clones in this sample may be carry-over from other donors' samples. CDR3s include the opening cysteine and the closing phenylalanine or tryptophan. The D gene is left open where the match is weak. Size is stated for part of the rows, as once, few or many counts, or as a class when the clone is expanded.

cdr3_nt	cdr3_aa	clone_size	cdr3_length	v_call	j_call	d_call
TGTGCCAGCAGTCGGGATGTCGGGCTTGGCTACACCTTC	CASSRDVGLGYTF	few	13	TRBV7-3	TRBJ1-2	-
TGTGCCAGCAGCTTAGGCAGGCACTCCTACGAGCAGTACTTC	CASSLGRHSYEQYF	-	14	TRBV7-2	TRBJ2-7	-
TGTGCCAGCAGTCTAGGAGGCCGCACAGATACGCAGTATTTT	CASSLGGRTDTQYF	-	14	TRBV7-3	TRBJ2-3	-
TGTGCCAGTAGTATGGGGACAGGTCCTGAGACCCAGTACTTC	CASSMGTGPETQYF	-	14	TRBV19	TRBJ2-5	TRBD1
TGTGCCAGCTCACCAGGGCTCTTGTCCTACGAGCAGTACTTC	CASSPGLLSYEQYF	few	14	TRBV18	TRBJ2-7	-
TGTGCCTGGAGGAACACCCCCAGGGGGCAATATGGCTACACCTTC	CAWRNTPRGQYGYTF	-	15	TRBV30	TRBJ1-2	TRBD1
TGTGCCAGCAGCTTTCGGACGTCTAGCTCCTACAATGAGCAGTTCTTC	CASSFRTSSSYNEQFF	-	16	TRBV5-4	TRBJ2-1	-
TGTGCCTGGAGAAAAGCGGGAGGGGGCGAGCAGTTCTTC	CAWRKAGGGEQFF	-	13	TRBV30	TRBJ2-1	TRBD2
TGTGCCAGCAGCCCAACTAGATACAATGAGCAGTTCTTC	CASSPTRYNEQFF	-	13	TRBV11-2	TRBJ2-1	-
TGCGCCAGCAGCCAAGCCGGGAGGGCCTACGAGCAGTACTTC	CASSQAGRAYEQYF	-	14	TRBV4-1	TRBJ2-7	TRBD2
TGTGCCAGCAGTTTAGGGAGGACAGATACGCAGTATTTT	CASSLGRTDTQYF	-	13	TRBV27	TRBJ2-3	-
TGCGCCAGCAGCCCCCGACTAGCGGGGGACTACGAGCAGTACTTC	CASSPRLAGDYEQYF	many	15	TRBV4-1	TRBJ2-7	TRBD2
TGTGCCAGCAAATTTCAGGGCGGGCGGGGCACAGATACGCAGTATTTT	CASKFQGGRGTDTQYF	once	16	TRBV7-3	TRBJ2-3	-
TGTGCCAGCAGCTTGGCGATCCAGGGGGGGGATACGCAGTATTTT	CASSLAIQGGDTQYF	-	15	TRBV7-8	TRBJ2-3	-
TGTGCCTGGAGTGGGGGGGCCAATCAGCCCCAGCATTTT	CAWSGGANQPQHF	few	13	TRBV30	TRBJ1-5	-
TGTGCCAGCAGCCCCGGGACTATCTACGAGCAGTACTTC	CASSPGTIYEQYF	few	13	TRBV2	TRBJ2-7	TRBD2
TGCGCCAGCACCACGGGACTAGCTCTTGCCGAGCAGTACTTC	CASTTGLALAEQYF	-	14	TRBV5-1	TRBJ2-7	TRBD2
TGTGCCTGGAGTGGGACAGGGGAAGCTTTCTTT	CAWSGTGEAFF	-	11	TRBV30	TRBJ1-1	TRBD1
TGTGCCAGCAGCCCTGGACTAGCGGGAGCCCAAGAGACCCAGTACTTC	CASSPGLAGAQETQYF	-	16	TRBV11-3	TRBJ2-5	TRBD2
TGTGCCAGCAGCTTCACAGTTGAAGCTTTCTTT	CASSFTVEAFF	-	11	TRBV5-8	TRBJ1-1	-
TGTGCCAGCGGAACGGGAGCAACTGGGGCCAACGTCCTGACTTTC	CASGTGATGANVLTF	few	15	TRBV28	TRBJ2-6	-
TGTGCCAGCTCACCACGGGTAGGGACCTCCTACGAGCAGTACTTC	CASSPRVGTSYEQYF	-	15	TRBV18	TRBJ2-7	-
TGTGCCAGCAGCTTAGGAGAGACCCAGTACTTC	CASSLGETQYF	few	11	TRBV11-1	TRBJ2-5	-
TGCGCCAGCAGTGAGTCGTTAGGGACCCAGTACTTC	CASSESLGTQYF	-	12	TRBV10-2	TRBJ2-5	-
TGCGCCAGCTCGGAGGGCGGACAAAATGAAAAACTGTTTTTT	CASSEGGQNEKLFF	-	14	TRBV5-1	TRBJ1-4	-
TGTGCCAGCAGCTCCCTCCGGAGGAGCTCCTACGAGCAGTACTTC	CASSSLRRSSYEQYF	-	15	TRBV11-2	TRBJ2-7	-
TGCGCCAGCGGGGAAGGACAGACGAACACCGGGGAGCTGTTTTTT	CASGEGQTNTGELFF	-	15	TRBV5-1	TRBJ2-2	-
TGTGCCAGCAGTTTTGCTGGGACTACAGACGGGGAGCTGTTTTTT	CASSFAGTTDGELFF	-	15	TRBV28	TRBJ2-2	TRBD2
TGTGCCAGTAGTATACAAGCGGGAATGGGTCAGCCCCAGCATTTT	CASSIQAGMGQPQHF	-	15	TRBV19	TRBJ1-5	-
TGCGCCAGCAGCCAAGACACGGGGGAGAACACTGAAGCTTTCTTT	CASSQDTGENTEAFF	-	15	TRBV4-1	TRBJ1-1	-
TGCGCCAGCAGCTTGGATCCGGTGCGGGAGAAGGGGGAGCTGTTTTTT	CASSLDPVREKGELFF	-	16	TRBV5-1	TRBJ2-2	TRBD2
TGTGCCAGCAGTGACGAGAACACCGGGGAGCTGTTTTTT	CASSDENTGELFF	-	13	TRBV2	TRBJ2-2	-
TGCGCCAGCAGCTGGGACAGTTACAATGAGCAGTTCTTC	CASSWDSYNEQFF	-	13	TRBV5-1	TRBJ2-1	TRBD1
TGTGCCAGCAGTACTACAGGGGGAGTCTCCTACAATGAGCAGTTCTTC	CASSTTGGVSYNEQFF	-	16	TRBV7-9	TRBJ2-1	TRBD1
TGTGCCAGCAGCGAAGGGACTAGCGGGAGCAGAGGGGCGGAGCTGTTTTTT	CASSEGTSGSRGAELFF	-	17	TRBV5-4	TRBJ2-2	TRBD2
TGTGCCAGCAGCCCCCAGTACAATGAGCAGTTCTTC	CASSPQYNEQFF	-	12	TRBV14	TRBJ2-1	-
TGCAGCGTCCGGGTAGCCGCCTACGAGCAGTACTTC	CSVRVAAYEQYF	-	12	TRBV29-1	TRBJ2-7	-
TGTGCCAGCAGCCCCGGGACTAGCGGAATCACAGATACGCAGTATTTT	CASSPGTSGITDTQYF	-	16	TRBV5-4	TRBJ2-3	TRBD2
TGTGCCAGTAGTATGGGGTCTAGAAATCAGCCCCAGCATTTT	CASSMGSRNQPQHF	-	14	TRBV19	TRBJ1-5	-
TGTGCCAGCAGTTTCATGCAGGGGCGGTCAGAGCAGTACTTC	CASSFMQGRSEQYF	once	14	TRBV28	TRBJ2-7	-
TGTGCCAGCAGCTTAGCGCACATCACAGATACGCAGTATTTT	CASSLAHITDTQYF	-	14	TRBV7-9	TRBJ2-3	-
TGCAGCGTGGGGACTAGCGGGAGTTTTTCCTACAATGAGCAGTTCTTC	CSVGTSGSFSYNEQFF	once	16	TRBV29-1	TRBJ2-1	TRBD2
TGTGCCAGTAGTATCTTACAGGGGTCCTACGAGCAGTACTTC	CASSILQGSYEQYF	-	14	TRBV19	TRBJ2-7	TRBD1
TGTGCCACCTCCGGAGTTTCGAACACCGGGGAGCTGTTTTTT	CATSGVSNTGELFF	-	14	TRBV2	TRBJ2-2	-
TGTGCCAGCAGCGTAGGGGAGTGGGCGGGCACCCCTTTGAATGAGCAGTTCTTC	CASSVGEWAGTPLNEQFF	-	18	TRBV9	TRBJ2-1	-
TGTGCCAGCAGTGAAGTAGAGGGACAGGGGGCCGCTGGGGCCAACGTCCTGACTTTC	CASSEVEGQGAAGANVLTF	-	19	TRBV2	TRBJ2-6	TRBD1
TGTGCCAGCAGTGAGCTCAACTACGAGCAGTACTTC	CASSELNYEQYF	-	12	TRBV2	TRBJ2-7	-
TGCGCCAGCAGCTTGCGGCTAGCGGGCCTCACAGATACGCAGTATTTT	CASSLRLAGLTDTQYF	few	16	TRBV5-1	TRBJ2-3	TRBD2
TGCAGCGTTGAGTGGGAGAACGAGCAGTACTTC	CSVEWENEQYF	-	11	TRBV29-1	TRBJ2-7	-
TGTGCTTGGAGTTCCTCTAGCGGGAGGAGCTCCTACAATGAGCAGTTCTTC	CAWSSSSGRSSYNEQFF	few	17	TRBV30	TRBJ2-1	TRBD2
TGCGCCAGCAGCATTTTGGGCTATGGCTACACCTTC	CASSILGYGYTF	-	12	TRBV5-1	TRBJ1-2	-